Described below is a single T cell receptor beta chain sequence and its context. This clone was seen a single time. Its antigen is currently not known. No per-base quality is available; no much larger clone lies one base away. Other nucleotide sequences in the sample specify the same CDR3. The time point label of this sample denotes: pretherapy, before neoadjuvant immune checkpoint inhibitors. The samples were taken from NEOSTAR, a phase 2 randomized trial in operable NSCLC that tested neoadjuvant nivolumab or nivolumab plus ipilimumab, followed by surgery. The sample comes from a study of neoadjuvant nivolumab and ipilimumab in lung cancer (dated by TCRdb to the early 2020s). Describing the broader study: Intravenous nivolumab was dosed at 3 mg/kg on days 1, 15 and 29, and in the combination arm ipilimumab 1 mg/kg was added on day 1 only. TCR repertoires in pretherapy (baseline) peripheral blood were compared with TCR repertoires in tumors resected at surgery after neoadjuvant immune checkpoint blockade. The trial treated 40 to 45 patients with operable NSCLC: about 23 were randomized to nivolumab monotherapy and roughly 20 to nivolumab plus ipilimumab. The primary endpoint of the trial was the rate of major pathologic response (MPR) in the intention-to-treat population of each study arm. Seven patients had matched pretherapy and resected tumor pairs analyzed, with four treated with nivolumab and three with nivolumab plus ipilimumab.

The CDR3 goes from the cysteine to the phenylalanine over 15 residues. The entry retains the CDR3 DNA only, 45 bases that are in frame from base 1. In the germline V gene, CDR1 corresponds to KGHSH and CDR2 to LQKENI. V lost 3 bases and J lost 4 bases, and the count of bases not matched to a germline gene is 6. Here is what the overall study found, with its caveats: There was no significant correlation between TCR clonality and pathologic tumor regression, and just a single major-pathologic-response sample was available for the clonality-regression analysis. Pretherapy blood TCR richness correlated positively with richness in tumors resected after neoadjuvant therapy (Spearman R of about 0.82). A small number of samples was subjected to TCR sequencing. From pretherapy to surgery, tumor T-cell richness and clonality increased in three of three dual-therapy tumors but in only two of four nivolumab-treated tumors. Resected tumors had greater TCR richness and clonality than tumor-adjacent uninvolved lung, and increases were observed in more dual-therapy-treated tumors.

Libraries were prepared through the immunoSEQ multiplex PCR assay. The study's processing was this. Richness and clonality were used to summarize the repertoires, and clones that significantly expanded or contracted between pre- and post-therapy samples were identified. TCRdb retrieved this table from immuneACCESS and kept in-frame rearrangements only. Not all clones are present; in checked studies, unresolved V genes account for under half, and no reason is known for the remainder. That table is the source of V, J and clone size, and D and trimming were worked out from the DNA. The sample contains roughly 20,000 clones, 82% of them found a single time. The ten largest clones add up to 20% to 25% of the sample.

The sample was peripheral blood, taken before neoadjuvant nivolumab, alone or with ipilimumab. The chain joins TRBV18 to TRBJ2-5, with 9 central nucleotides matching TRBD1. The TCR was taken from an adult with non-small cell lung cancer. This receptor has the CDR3 CASSPPSDRGETQYF. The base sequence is TGTGCCAGCTCACCGCCTTCGGACAGGGGAGAGACCCAGTACTTC. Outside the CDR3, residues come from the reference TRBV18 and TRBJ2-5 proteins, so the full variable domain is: NAGVMQNPRHLVRRRGQEARLRCSPMKGHSHVYWYRQLPEEGLKFMVYLQKENIIDESGMPKERFSAEFPKEGPSILRIQQVVRGDSAAYFCASSPPSDRGETQYFGPGTRLLVL.